Below, 17 T cell receptor beta chains from the same sample are listed, as sequenced in a study of blood T cell repertoires in COVID-19. The data were produced by immunoSEQ multiplex PCR, yet TCRdb's version contains in-frame clones alone and is incomplete. The sample includes around 100,000 clones, almost 90% of them seen just once. Sequencing input: peripheral blood. The receptors shown here come from a human donor in a cohort sampled during active COVID-19.

This chain links TRBV5-6 with TRBJ1-1; tentatively, D is TRBD1 (5 bases). This CDR3 comprises 14 residues. CDR1 SGHDT and CDR2 YYEEEE come from the germline V gene. V lost 2 bases and J lost 2, with 10 bases in between. For the CDR3, the DNA is TGTGCCAGCAGCTTAGGGGTTCCTAACACTGAAGCTTTCTTT. Encoded protein: CASSLGVPNTEAFF.

The chain uses TRBV7-2 and TRBJ2-7; 7 positions match TRBD2. The CDR3 contains 15 residues. The ends lost 1 base at V and 3 bases at J; junction bases unmatched: 6. Germline V gene sequence: CDR1 SGHTA, CDR2 FQGNSA. CDR3 sequence (DNA): TGTGCCAGCAGCTTAGTCTTCGCGGGAGTCTACGAGCAGTACTTC. This codes for CASSLVFAGVYEQYF.

The chain links TRBV19 to TRBJ1-1; no reliable D call. Germline V CDR1 and CDR2: LNHDA, SQIVND (reference sequence). The CDR3 sequence is 13 residues long. V was clipped by 5 bases and J by 5 bases, with 12 bases between them. The CDR3 protein is CASSPPGETEAFF. The CDR3 nucleotides are TGTGCCAGTAGTCCCCCGGGTGAAACTGAAGCTTTCTTT.

The chain recombines TRBV27 with TRBJ2-5, with 9 bases matching TRBD1. This CDR3 spans 15 amino acids. Germline-derived CDR1 and CDR2 are MNHEY and SMNVEV (reference sequence). The trim removed 5 bases at V and 5 bases at J, leaving 9 bases unmatched. CDR3 sequence: CASSIRGTGRETQYF. As DNA, the CDR3 is TGTGCCAGCAGTATCAGGGGGACAGGGAGGGAGACCCAGTACTTC.

The rearrangement joins TRBV9 to TRBJ1-5; D call uncertain. V dropped 3 bases and J dropped 6 bases, with 7 bases sitting between them. CDR3 length equals 12 residues. Germline values: CDR1 SGDLS, CDR2 YYNGEE. The CDR3 spells CASSAGSQPQHF. CDR3 bases: TGTGCCAGCAGCGCAGGCTCTCAGCCCCAGCATTTT.

The chain has TRBV19 and TRBJ2-5, with TRBD2 matching over 9 bases. V was pared by 3 bases and J by 4 bases, with 12 bases of the junction left unmatched. CDR3 length equals 17 residues. Germline V CDR1 and CDR2: LNHDA, SQIVND (reference sequence). In nucleotides, the CDR3 is TGTGCCAGTAGTATGAGGGTAGCGGGAGCGGCTACAGAGACCCAGTACTTC. It is translated as CASSMRVAGAATETQYF. Variable domain in full (rest from reference TRBV19 and TRBJ2-5): DGGITQSPKYLFRKEGQNVTLSCEQNLNHDAMYWYRQDPGQGLRLIYYSQIVNDFQKGDIAEGYSVSREKKESFPLTVTSAQKNPTAFYLCASSMRVAGAATETQYFGPGTRLLVL.

This chain connects TRBV20-1 to TRBJ2-7; D uncertain. CDR3 length: 11 residues. V shed 3 bases and J shed 6 bases, with 9 bases lying between them. Germline assignment: CDR1 DFQATT and CDR2 SNEGSKA (reference sequence). CDR3 in amino acids: CSASAVAEQYF. In nucleotides, the CDR3 is TGCAGTGCTAGCGCGGTCGCCGAGCAGTACTTC.

This chain joins TRBV25-1 and TRBJ2-7, with D perhaps matching TRBD1 (5 bases). The V and J ends lost 0 bases and 6 bases respectively, with 9 bases between them. This CDR3 region has 13 residues. Germline V gives CDR1 MGHDK, CDR2 SYGVNS. This chain's CDR3 is CASSEYGAPEQYF. The CDR3 region has the DNA TGTGCCAGCAGTGAATATGGGGCTCCCGAGCAGTACTTC.

The chain employs TRBV9 and TRBJ2-1; D unclear. This CDR3 has 13 amino acids. V was shortened by 0 bases and J by 3 bases, with 4 bases between the two germline ends. CDR1 and CDR2 from the germline V gene are SGDLS and YYNGEE. The CDR3 sequence: CASSVALYNEQFF. CDR3 sequence (DNA): TGTGCCAGCAGCGTAGCACTCTACAATGAGCAGTTCTTC.

This chain connects TRBV30 to TRBJ2-1, with 13 bases identical to TRBD2. This CDR3 region has 17 residues. Germline CDR1 and CDR2: GTSNPN and SVGIG (reference sequence). The trim removed 7 bases at V and 10 bases at J, leaving 19 bases unmatched. The CDR3 DNA reads as TGTGCCTCCTCGAAAACCGGGACTAGCGGGATCGGGGGCGAGCAGTTCTTC. Amino acid sequence: CASSKTGTSGIGGEQFF.

In its sample, this clone was seen once. The chain is built from TRBV6-5 and TRBJ1-1, with 7 positions matching TRBD1. This CDR3 contains 15 residues. The germline gives CDR1 MNHEY, CDR2 SVGAGI. Unmatched junction bases numbered 4, after V lost 2 bases and J lost 1 base. The CDR3 DNA reads as TGTGCCAGCAGTTACGTGAGGGGGCGGAACACTGAAGCTTTCTTT. Encoded protein: CASSYVRGRNTEAFF.

The genes are TRBV6-5 and TRBJ1-2; a weak D match, TRBD1 (6 bases). The CDR3 spans 15 residues. Trimming pared 2 bases from V and 2 bases from J, leaving 12 bases between. Germline V lookup: CDR1 MNHEY, CDR2 SVGAGI. CDR3 sequence (DNA): TGTGCCAGCAGTTACGGGGCCAGGGGCAACTATGGCTACACCTTC. Translating it yields CASSYGARGNYGYTF.

This chain uses TRBV5-1 with TRBJ2-1; 9 bases fit TRBD2. The CDR3 totals 15 residues. V lost 2 bases, J lost 6 bases, and 6 bases stayed unmatched. Germline lookup yields CDR1 SGHRS and CDR2 YFSETQ. The CDR3: CASSFSGSNLNEQFF. CDR3 bases: TGCGCCAGCAGCTTTAGCGGGAGTAATCTCAATGAGCAGTTCTTC.

The J gene is TRBJ2-2, the V gene TRBV6-5; 9 bases map to TRBD1. The CDR3 runs to 15 residues. V dropped 6 bases and J dropped 3; count of bases not matched to a gene: 5. The germline gives CDR1 MNHEY, CDR2 SVGAGI. DNA of the CDR3: TGTGCCAGCAGCCAAACAGGGGGCGACACCGGGGAGCTGTTTTTT. Translated, it gives CASSQTGGDTGELFF.

V usage is TRBV6-1 and J usage is TRBJ1-5; D ambiguous. The CDR3 extends over 15 amino acids. Trimming removed 2 bases at V and 3 bases at J, with 11 bases between. Germline CDR1 is MNHNS and CDR2 is SASEGT. The CDR3 sequence: CASSEYGQNNQPQHF. The DNA for the CDR3 is TGTGCCAGCAGTGAATATGGGCAGAACAATCAGCCCCAGCATTTT.

CDR3 loop: CASSLVGLAGGNEQFF. Written as DNA, the CDR3 is TGTGCCAGCAGCTTAGTGGGGCTAGCGGGAGGGAATGAGCAGTTCTTC. The chain combines TRBV7-9 with TRBJ2-1, with 12 bases identical to TRBD2. The ends lost 1 base at V and 7 bases at J; junction bases unmatched: 5. The CDR3 spans 16 residues. The germline gives CDR1 SEHNR, CDR2 FQNEAQ (reference sequence).

The chain links TRBV27 to TRBJ2-7; TRBD2 agrees at 9 bases. V lost 5 bases, J lost 3 bases, and 11 bases stayed unmatched. Germline V CDR1 and CDR2: MNHEY, SMNVEV (reference sequence). The CDR3 loop spans 16 amino acids. The CDR3 coding sequence is TGTGCCAGCAGTGACATCAAGGGACTAGCTTTCTACGAGCAGTACTTC. Its translation: CASSDIKGLAFYEQYF.